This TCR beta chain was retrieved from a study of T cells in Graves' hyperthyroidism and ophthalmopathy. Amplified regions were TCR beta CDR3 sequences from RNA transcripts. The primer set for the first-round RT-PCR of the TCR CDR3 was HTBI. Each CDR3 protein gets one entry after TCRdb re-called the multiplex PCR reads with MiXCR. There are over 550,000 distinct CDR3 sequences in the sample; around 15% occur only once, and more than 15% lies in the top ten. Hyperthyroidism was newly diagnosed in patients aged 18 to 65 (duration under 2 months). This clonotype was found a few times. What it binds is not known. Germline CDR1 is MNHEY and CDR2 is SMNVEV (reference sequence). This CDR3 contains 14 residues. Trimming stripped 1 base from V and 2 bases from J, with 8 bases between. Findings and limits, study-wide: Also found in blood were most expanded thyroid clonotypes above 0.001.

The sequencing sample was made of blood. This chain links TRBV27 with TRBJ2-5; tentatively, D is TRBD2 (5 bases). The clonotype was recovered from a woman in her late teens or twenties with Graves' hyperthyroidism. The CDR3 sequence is CASSLYSEQETQYF. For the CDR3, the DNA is TGTGCCAGCAGTTTATATAGCGAGCAAGAGACCCAGTACTTC.